One sample yielded the 10 T cell receptor beta chains listed below, sequenced in a study of CD8 T cells in ankylosing spondylitis. Each CDR3 protein gets one entry after TCRdb re-called the 5' RACE reads with MiXCR. The sample comprises hundreds of thousands of distinct CDR3 sequences, roughly 10% of which are singletons, and around 0.51% rests with the top ten. Their target antigens are unknown. Broader study findings: Seemingly distinctive of ankylosing spondylitis blood was a TCR beta motif formed by eight highly homologous variants.

Sequencing input: blood, either unsorted or a sorted T cell fraction (not recorded which). Receptors were obtained from a male donor with ankylosing spondylitis.

This clonotype was found a few times. The V and J genes are TRBV20-1 and TRBJ2-7, with D unresolved. The ends were cut back, 3 bases at V and 2 bases at J, with 8 bases in the middle. CDR3 length: 12 amino acids. Germline CDR1 DFQATT, CDR2 SNEGSKA (reference sequence). CDR3 sequence reads: CSARVLTYEQYF. CDR3 bases: TGCAGTGCTAGGGTCTTGACCTACGAGCAGTACTTC.

In this sample, this clonotype turned up a few times. The V and J genes are TRBV6-2 or TRBV6-3 and TRBJ2-3; 12 nucleotides align to TRBD2. V trimming: 2 bases; J trimming: 7 bases; junction bases outside the gene matches: 10. The germline CDR1 and CDR2 sequences are MNHEY and SVGEGT. The CDR3 has 17 residues. The CDR3 nucleotides read TGTGCCAGCAGTTACCGCTCGACTAGCGGGAGAAGGTATACGCAGTATTTT. It codes for CASSYRSTSGRRYTQYF.

This clonotype has a count of ten or more. The chain employs TRBV29-1 and TRBJ2-7; D call uncertain. CDR3 size: 11 residues. Germline CDR1 is SQVTM and CDR2 is ANQGSEA. Between the trimmed V and J ends, which lost 2 bases and 5 bases, there was a span of 7 bases. CDR3 loop: CSVEIGNEQYF. The CDR3 nucleotides are TGCAGCGTTGAAATAGGGAACGAGCAGTACTTC.

This rearrangement joins TRBV20-1 to TRBJ2-7, with 10 bases matching TRBD2. CDR1 DFQATT and CDR2 SNEGSKA come from the germline V gene (reference sequence). CDR3 length equals 12 residues. The V segment lost 1 base and the J segment 12 bases; nucleotides outside the gene matches: 6. The CDR3 loop is CSARASGGVMYF. The CDR3 DNA sequence: TGCAGTGCTAGAGCGAGCGGGGGGGTAATGTACTTC.

This clonotype was recorded at least ten times. The rearrangement joins TRBV20-1 to TRBJ1-2; TRBD1 is a possible D gene (6 bases). This CDR3 is 12 amino acids long. CDR1 DFQATT and CDR2 SNEGSKA come from the germline V gene (reference sequence). The CDR3 sequence is CSARGDSYGYTF. DNA for the CDR3: TGCAGCGCGAGGGGGGATAGCTATGGCTACACCTTC.

This clonotype was observed a handful of times. The chain is built from TRBV19 and TRBJ2-2; a weak D match, TRBD2 (5 bases). The CDR3 is 14 residues long. Looked up from germline, CDR1 is LNHDA and CDR2 is SQIVND (reference sequence). Trimming took off 6 bases at V and 6 bases at J, with 14 bases between the two ends. CDR3 region: CASSVNRGPGELFF. As DNA, the CDR3 is TGTGCCAGTAGCGTTAATCGAGGGCCCGGGGAGCTGTTTTTT.

There are a few counts of this clonotype. The chain is built from TRBV10-3 and TRBJ2-3; 8 bases map to TRBD2. V gave up 7 bases and J gave up 5 bases; unmatched junction bases: 8. This CDR3 contains 14 residues. The germline CDR1 and CDR2 sequences are ENHRY and SYGVKD. CDR3 protein: CAITLTGTRDTQYF. CDR3 sequence (DNA): TGTGCCATCACCCTGACCGGGACTAGAGATACGCAGTATTTT.

This clonotype was detected a few times. This chain links TRBV4-2 with TRBJ2-1, with TRBD2 matching 7 bases. The germline gives CDR1 LGHNA, CDR2 YNFKEQ. This CDR3 has 14 amino acids. Losses at the gene ends were 4 bases for V and 3 bases for J; bases not matched to a gene: 3. The CDR3 region is CASSRGGYYNEQFF. As DNA, the CDR3 is TGTGCCAGCAGCCGCGGGGGATACTACAATGAGCAGTTCTTC.

This clonotype came up many times. The gene calls are TRBV20-1 and TRBJ2-3; no definite D call. The CDR3 spans 17 residues. Germline V gene sequence: CDR1 DFQATT, CDR2 SNEGSKA (reference sequence). V dropped 0 bases and J dropped 0 bases, with 16 bases sitting between them. CDR3 amino acids: CSARDPNGPASTDTQYF. CDR3 nucleotide sequence: TGCAGTGCTAGAGATCCTAACGGTCCTGCTAGCACAGATACGCAGTATTTT.

The chain employs TRBV7-9 and TRBJ2-5; 8 bases agree with TRBD2. The J segment lost 7 bases and the V segment lost 5 bases, leaving 9 bases of the junction unmatched. The CDR3 runs 14 residues. CDR1 is SEHNR, CDR2 FQNEAQ, per germline (reference sequence). The CDR3 DNA reads as TGTGCCAGCAGCCATAGCGGGACGGAAGGGACCCAGTACTTC. It is translated as CASSHSGTEGTQYF.